The 29 T cell receptor beta chains listed next were all sequenced from one sample in a study of tumor-infiltrating lymphocytes in primary liver carcinoma. Priming with a constant-region primer yielded TCR beta cDNA from about 540 ng total RNA. Each TCR beta library was derived from three nested multiplex PCR rounds that employed slightly modified ARM-PCR. Running about 11 cycles apiece, the first two PCR rounds relied on TRBV1-TRBV30 forward primers together with a C-beta reverse primer. TCRdb fed the multiplex PCR reads into MiXCR, producing one record per CDR3 protein. Of hundreds of thousands of distinct CDR3 sequences listed, over 55% are singletons. Unsorted whole blood yielded blood RNA, and germline DNA was extracted as well. The specimen sequenced was peripheral blood. The receptors come from a man between 40 and 49 years old with primary liver carcinoma and hepatitis B virus infection.

This clonotype was seen ten or more times. This rearrangement joins TRBV5-4 to TRBJ1-2; D not certain. The germline gives CDR1 SGHNT, CDR2 YYREEE (reference sequence). The CDR3 contains 13 residues. The V end lost 5 bases, the J end lost 2 bases, and 10 bases lay between the germline ends. The DNA for the CDR3 is TGTGCCAGCAGTCCTGACGGCAACTATGGCTACACCTTC. As protein: CASSPDGNYGYTF.

Details on this clonotype: One end of the junction is discordant with germline, which a read error may explain. The V gene is TRBV10-3, the J gene TRBJ1-1, with 9 bases fitting TRBD1. The CDR3 length is 16 residues. Looked up from germline, CDR1 is ENHRY and CDR2 is SYGVKD. The CDR3: CAISESTGGRNTGAFF. CDR3 DNA: TGTGCCATCAGTGAGTCAACAGGGGGCAGGAACACTGGAGCTTTCTTT.

In regard to this clonotype: The junction shows a germline mismatch at one end, possibly a read error. The chain carries TRBV6-5 and TRBJ1-5; a weak D match, TRBD1 (5 bases). The CDR3 sequence is 15 residues long. Germline V gene lookup returns CDR1 MNHEY and CDR2 SVGAGI. The CDR3 reads CASSPRAGSNQPLHF. CDR3 bases: TGTGCCAGCAGTCCCCGAGCAGGGTCCAATCAGCCCCTGCATTTT.

The gene calls are TRBV30 and TRBJ2-1; D is uncertain. The CDR3 has 13 amino acids. Deletions cut 2 bases from V and 10 bases from J, with 15 bases between. Germline values: CDR1 GTSNPN, CDR2 SVGIG (reference sequence). CDR3 residues: CAWSRAQKQEQFF. Here the CDR3 DNA reads TGTGCCTGGAGTCGGGCGCAGAAGCAAGAGCAGTTCTTC.

The rearrangement joins TRBV11-3 to TRBJ1-1, with unresolved D. Germline assignment: CDR1 SGHNT and CDR2 YENEEA. This CDR3 comprises 13 residues. V was pared by 5 bases and J by 11 bases, with 18 bases between. The CDR3, as DNA: TGTGCCAGCAGCCGTGGACTGAACACTGGGGCTTTCTTT. Its translation is CASSRGLNTGAFF.

To note about this clonotype: A much more abundant neighbour one base away suggests this may be a read error. This rearrangement joins TRBV10-1 to TRBJ2-3, with TRBD2 identical over 8 bases. After removal of 5 bases from V and 6 bases from J, the junction contained 7 bases not matched to a gene. The CDR3 spans 14 residues. The V gene's germline CDR1 is WNHNN and CDR2 SYGVQD (reference sequence). CDR3 in DNA: TGCGCCAGCAGTATCGGGAGGGCCTCGGATACGCAGTATTTT. Translating it yields CASSIGRASDTQYF.

Turning to this clonotype: This sequence may be a read error, since a much larger clone differs from it by one base. The chain carries TRBV6-1 and TRBJ1-2; D unresolved. The length of the CDR3 is 13 residues. Germline V gives CDR1 MNHNS, CDR2 SASEGT. CDR3 nucleotide sequence: TGTGCCGGACTGGACGGCGAAGGAGGTGGCTACATCTTC. As protein: CAGLDGEGGGYIF.

At least ten counts were recorded for this clonotype. This chain uses TRBV29-1 with TRBJ2-6; D possibly corresponds to TRBD1 (5 bases). Germline-derived CDR1 and CDR2 are SQVTM and ANQGSEA. V lost 5 bases and J 0 bases, leaving 14 bases between the germline ends. The CDR3 contains 16 residues. Here the CDR3 DNA reads TGCAGCGTTTCCCCGACAGCCGGCTCTGGGGCCAACGTCCTGACTTTC. Amino acid sequence: CSVSPTAGSGANVLTF.

Comment on this clonotype: The conserved final phenylalanine or tryptophan is absent from the CDR3, which likely points to a read error. The rearrangement links TRBV5-5 to TRBJ2-2; 9 positions agree with TRBD2. The CDR3 is 15 amino acids. V trimming: 7 bases; J trimming: 4 bases; junction bases outside the gene matches: 8. Germline loops: CDR1 SGHKS, CDR2 YYEKEE (reference sequence). In nucleotides, the CDR3 is TGTGCCAGCGGCCCGAGACTAGCGGCCACCGGGGAGCTGTTTTCT. It encodes CASGPRLAATGELFS.

Details on this clonotype: Mismatch with germline at one junction end may stem from a read error. The J gene is TRBJ2-2, the V gene TRBV5-1; weak D call: TRBD1 (6 bases). The germline V gene encodes CDR1 SGHRS and CDR2 YFSETQ. CDR3 length: 14 amino acids. As DNA, the CDR3 is TGCGCCAGCAGCGGGACATCGAACACCGGGGTGCTGTTTTTT. The encoded protein is CASSGTSNTGVLFF.

This clonotype was recorded at least ten times. This chain joins TRBV4-1 and TRBJ1-2; D is undetermined. The CDR3 sequence is 16 residues long. Trimming removed 4 bases at V and 2 bases at J, with 17 bases between. Germline CDR1 is MGHRA and CDR2 is YSYEKL. The chain's CDR3 is CASSPLEGMKNYGYTF. CDR3 DNA: TGCGCCAGCAGCCCCCTGGAGGGTATGAAGAACTATGGCTACACCTTC.

About this clonotype: This may stem from a read error, because a much larger clone lies one nucleotide away. The chain joins TRBV6-6 to TRBJ1-1; D is unclear. Germline lookup yields CDR1 MNHNY and CDR2 SVGAGI (reference sequence). CDR3 length: 16 amino acids. The V end lost 5 bases, the J end lost 7 bases, and 23 bases lay between the germline ends. CDR3 DNA: TGTGCCAGCAGTCCACTTCGGGGATCCTTGGGCAGTGAAGCTTTCTTT. It translates to CASSPLRGSLGSEAFF.

In the case of this clonotype: The CDR3 does not end in the conserved phenylalanine or tryptophan, so this is likely a read error. The rearrangement uses TRBV5-6 and TRBJ2-3, with D unclear. This CDR3 comprises 15 residues. Trimming took 0 bases from V and 8 from J, leaving 16 bases between them. In germline, CDR1 is SGHDT, CDR2 YYEEEE. The CDR3 reads CASSLDPDRAATQYL. For the CDR3, the DNA is TGTGCCAGCAGCTTGGATCCCGACCGAGCAGCTACGCAGTATTTA.

This clonotype came up once. A junction boundary mismatches the germline segment, possibly from a read error. This chain uses TRBV11-3 with TRBJ2-7; D is unclear. This CDR3 is 12 amino acids long. CDR1 and CDR2 (germline): SGHNT, YENEEA. CDR3 nucleotides: TGTGCCTGCAGGTTAACAAGGAACGAGCAGTACTTC. It codes for CACRLTRNEQYF.

The V gene is TRBV12-3 or TRBV12-4, the J gene TRBJ2-1, with D unresolved. The V end was cut by 4 bases, the J end by 15 bases, with 16 bases between. The CDR3 sequence is 12 residues long. The CDR3 DNA sequence: TGTGCCAGCAGTTGGCACATCAATGAACGGTTCTTC. Amino acids: CASSWHINERFF.

Note on this clonotype: This may come from a read error, since a much larger clone is one base off. This chain connects TRBV6-2 or TRBV6-3 to TRBJ2-7; D is uncertain. The CDR3 contains 13 residues. Germline CDR1 and CDR2: MNHEY and SVGEGT. The CDR3 bases are TGTGTCAGCAGTTATACGAAGCTGGGGGAGCAGTACTTC. Its translation: CVSSYTKLGEQYF.

Notes on this clonotype: A much larger clone sits a single nucleotide away, making a read error possible. This chain links TRBV29-1 with TRBJ1-2; D remains unclear. The germline V gene encodes CDR1 SQVTM and CDR2 ANQGSEA. The V gene lost 5 bases and the J gene lost 0 bases, with 16 bases spanning the gap. CDR3 length: 15 amino acids. CDR3 protein: CSVKLLRTANYGYTF. CDR3 DNA sequence: TGCAGCGTTAAACTTCTAAGGACTGCTAACTATGGCTACACCTTC.

With regard to this clonotype: A junction end diverges from the germline sequence, so it may reflect a read error. The V and J genes are TRBV10-2 and TRBJ2-3; tentatively, D is TRBD1 (5 bases). The CDR3 is 12 amino acids. Germline V gene lookup returns CDR1 WSHSY and CDR2 SAAADI. In DNA, the CDR3 is TGCGCCAGCAGTGTAGACAGCAATACGCAGTATTTC. This encodes CASSVDSNTQYF.

To note about this clonotype: This could be a read error, since a much larger clone is one nucleotide away. This chain joins TRBV10-3 and TRBJ1-1, with 10 bases matching TRBD1. The CDR3 spans 15 residues. Germline V gene lookup returns CDR1 ENHRY and CDR2 SYGVKD. The CDR3 DNA is TGTGCCATCAGAGCCGACAGGGGGCATGAAACTGTAGCTTTCTTT. Protein product: CAIRADRGHETVAFF.

Details on this clonotype: An end of the junction does not agree with germline; a read error may underlie this. In DNA form, the CDR3 reads TGTGCCAGCAGCTTAGCGGGAAGGGGCACCGGGGAGCTGTTGTTT. It codes for CASSLAGRGTGELLF. This chain links TRBV7-8 with TRBJ2-2; D is tentatively TRBD1 or TRBD2 (5 bases each). CDR1 is SGHVS and CDR2 is FQNEAQ in the germline V gene. The CDR3 consists of 15 residues.

V gene TRBV6-6 combines with J gene TRBJ2-5, with D possibly being TRBD1 (6 bases). This CDR3 is 13 amino acids long. V shed 6 bases and J shed 0 bases, with 8 bases lying between them. In germline, CDR1 is MNHNY, CDR2 SVGAGI (reference sequence). CDR3 loop: CASRGHHQETQYF. CDR3 coding DNA: TGTGCCAGCAGGGGACACCACCAAGAGACCCAGTACTTC.

A few counts support this clonotype. The J gene is TRBJ1-1, the V gene TRBV12-3 or TRBV12-4, with D unclear. Trimming stripped 7 bases from V and 2 bases from J, with 5 bases between. The CDR3 covers 11 residues. This chain's CDR3 is CASNYNTEAFF. In DNA form, the CDR3 reads TGTGCCAGCAACTACAACACTGAAGCTTTCTTT.

As concerns this clonotype: A single base separates this from a much larger clone, so it may be a read error. CDR3 loop: CASSHLSGQGVSYEHYF. CDR3 nucleotide sequence: TGCGCCAGCAGCCATCTTTCGGGACAGGGCGTCTCCTACGAGCACTACTTC. J is TRBJ2-7 and V is TRBV4-3; 9 nucleotides agree with TRBD1. Germline lookup yields CDR1 LGHNA and CDR2 YSLEER. The CDR3 sequence is 17 residues long.

This clonotype occurred many times. V gene TRBV4-1 combines with J gene TRBJ2-7; D gene uncertain. Germline assignment: CDR1 MGHRA and CDR2 YSYEKL. V dropped 7 bases and J dropped 0 bases, with 19 bases sitting between them. The CDR3 runs to 16 residues. For the CDR3, the DNA is TGCGCCAGCACCCCGGTTGTCACCCCGAGCTCCTACGAGCAGTACTTC. Its protein product is CASTPVVTPSSYEQYF.

A word on this clonotype: This may arise from a read error, as a much more abundant clone is one base away. V gene TRBV4-2 combines with J gene TRBJ2-7; TRBD2 matches at 7 bases. The germline V gene has CDR1 LGHNA and CDR2 YNFKEQ. The CDR3 loop spans 16 amino acids. This CDR3 reads CDSSQDTGEGHYEQYF. In DNA form, the CDR3 reads TGTGACAGCAGCCAAGATACGGGGGAGGGCCACTACGAGCAGTACTTC.

As concerns this clonotype: An end of the junction differs from the germline gene, which may be a read error. The genes are TRBV11-3 and TRBJ2-1; 8 positions match TRBD1. Germline V gives CDR1 SGHNT, CDR2 YENEEA. The CDR3 has 15 residues. The CDR3 DNA reads TGTGCCAGCAGCTTAGACCGGGACAGGTGTAATGAACAGTTCTTC. It specifies CASSLDRDRCNEQFF. The whole variable domain, filled in from reference TRBV11-3 and TRBJ2-1, reads EAGVVQSPRYKIIEKKQPVAFWCNPISGHNTLYWYLQNLGQGPELLIRYENEEAVDDSQLPKDRFSAERLKGVDSTLKIQPAELGDSAVYLCASSLDRDRCNEQFFGPGTRLTVL.

The chain couples TRBV7-9 to TRBJ2-1; 9 bases match TRBD2. CDR1 is SEHNR and CDR2 is FQNEAQ in the germline V gene (reference sequence). With 6 bases clipped from V and 7 bases from J, the junction kept 7 bases outside the gene matches. This CDR3 is 14 amino acids long. The CDR3 region is CASSPGTSRNEQFF. In nucleotides, the CDR3 is TGTGCCAGCAGTCCCGGGACTAGCCGTAATGAGCAGTTCTTC.

Concerning this clonotype: Being one base from a much bigger clone, this may be a read error. The chain recombines TRBV6-6 with TRBJ1-1; tentative D call: TRBD1 (5 bases). This CDR3 region has 13 residues. Looked up from germline, CDR1 is MNHNY and CDR2 is SVGAGI (reference sequence). CDR3 sequence: CATGAGVKTEAFF. The DNA of the CDR3 is TGTGCCACCGGGGCAGGCGTGAAGACTGAAGCTTTCTTT.

The count of this clonotype is one. A much larger clone lies a single base off, so this may be a read error. The J gene is TRBJ2-7, the V gene TRBV29-1; D is tentatively TRBD1 or TRBD2 (5 bases each). The CDR3 contains 12 residues. CDR1 and CDR2 from the germline V gene are SQVTM and ANQGSEA. CDR3 residues: CSVVGGVYGQYF. The CDR3 DNA sequence: TGCAGCGTTGTTGGGGGTGTTTACGGGCAGTACTTC.